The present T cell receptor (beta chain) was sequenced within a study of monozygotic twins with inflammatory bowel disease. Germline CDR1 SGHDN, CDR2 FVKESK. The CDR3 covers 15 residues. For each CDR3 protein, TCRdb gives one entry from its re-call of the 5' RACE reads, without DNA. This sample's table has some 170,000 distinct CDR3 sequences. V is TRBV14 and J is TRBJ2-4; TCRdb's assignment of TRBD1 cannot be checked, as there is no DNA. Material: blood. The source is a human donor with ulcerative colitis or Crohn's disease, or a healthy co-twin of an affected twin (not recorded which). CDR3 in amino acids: CASSQPGLFKNIQYF. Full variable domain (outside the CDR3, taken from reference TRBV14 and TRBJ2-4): EAGVTQFPSHSVIEKGQTVTLRCDPISGHDNLYWYRRVMGKEIKFLLHFVKESKQDESGMPNNRFLAERTGGTYSTLKVQPAELEDSGVYFCASSQPGLFKNIQYFGAGTRLSVL.